These 31 T cell receptor beta chains were all obtained from the same sample, sequenced in a study of blood T cell repertoires in COVID-19. Only in-frame clones appear in the TCRdb table, and some are missing; sequencing was by immunoSEQ multiplex PCR. The sample has 75,000 to 100,000 clones; around 90% are singletons. Material for sequencing was peripheral blood. The source of these receptors is a man aged 60 to 69 with acute or convalescent COVID-19.

The chain couples TRBV30 to TRBJ1-2; the match to TRBD1 covers 10 bases. Germline V CDR1 and CDR2: GTSNPN, SVGIG (reference sequence). This CDR3 is 14 amino acids long. J was trimmed by 8 bases and V by 1 base; bases with no gene match: 7. CDR3 DNA sequence: TGTGCCTGGAGTGGTGTGGGACAGGGGCCAGGCTACACCTTC. Protein: CAWSGVGQGPGYTF.

The V gene is TRBV3-1 (or the pseudogene TRBV3-2), the J gene TRBJ2-1; TRBD2 aligns across 13 bases. V lost 2 bases to trimming and J lost 8 bases; unmatched junction nucleotides: 6. CDR1 is LGHDT and CDR2 is YNNKEL in the germline V gene (reference sequence). This CDR3 has 16 residues. DNA for the CDR3: TGTGCCAGCAGCCAATGGACTAGCGGGGGTATAGATGAGCAGTTCTTC. Translation gives CASSQWTSGGIDEQFF.

V is TRBV7-8 and J is TRBJ2-1; possible D gene TRBD2, 6 bases. This CDR3 contains 16 residues. Germline V gene sequence: CDR1 SGHVS, CDR2 FQNEAQ. Trimming left V 4 bases short and J 4 bases short, with 17 bases between. CDR3 DNA: TGTGCCAGCAGCTCTAGACGGGGGACCAGTTACAATGAGCAGTTCTTC. Translated, it gives CASSSRRGTSYNEQFF.

The V gene is TRBV24-1, the J gene TRBJ2-2; 8 positions match TRBD2. V shed 1 base and J 6 bases; nucleotides not matched to a gene: 6. The CDR3 runs to 16 residues. CDR1 and CDR2 from the germline V gene are KGHDR and SFDVKD. CDR3 amino acids: CATSDFERGGPGELFF. CDR3 bases: TGTGCCACCAGTGATTTCGAACGGGGGGGCCCCGGGGAGCTGTTTTTT.

A remark on this clone: One end of the junction varies from germline; a read error may be responsible. The chain combines TRBV9 with TRBJ1-2; D is ambiguous. The CDR3 length is 13 residues. Germline V gene sequence: CDR1 SGDLS, CDR2 YYNGEE. In DNA, the CDR3 is TGTGCCAGCAGCGTATTTGAGGCCGGATCTTATCACTTC. Residues: CASSVFEAGSYHF.

The chain links TRBV4-2 to TRBJ2-7; the D gene is possibly TRBD2 (5 bases). The CDR3 runs 15 residues. CDR1 is LGHNA and CDR2 is YNFKEQ in the germline V gene. V was trimmed by 4 bases and J by 5 bases, leaving 18 bases between them. The CDR3 DNA sequence: TGTGCCAGCAGCCCCACGCGGAGGCAGTGGCACGAGCAGTACTTC. Its translation is CASSPTRRQWHEQYF.

This chain uses TRBV5-1 with TRBJ1-4; a weak D match, TRBD1 (5 bases). V dropped 0 bases and J dropped 0 bases, with 9 bases sitting between them. The germline V gene encodes CDR1 SGHRS and CDR2 YFSETQ. CDR3 length equals 16 residues. The CDR3 sequence: CASSLGDRPTNEKLFF. For the CDR3, the DNA is TGCGCCAGCAGCTTGGGCGACAGACCAACTAATGAAAAACTGTTTTTT.

This sequence joins TRBV5-1 and TRBJ2-3; TRBD1 matches at 8 bases. V was pared by 4 bases and J by 2 bases, with 6 bases of the junction left unmatched. The CDR3 is 15 amino acids. Germline CDR1 SGHRS, CDR2 YFSETQ. CDR3 DNA: TGCGCCAGCAGCCTGGGACAGGTGATCACAGATACGCAGTATTTT. Protein sequence: CASSLGQVITDTQYF.

This sequence joins TRBV18 and TRBJ2-7, with 10 positions matching TRBD1. Germline V gives CDR1 KGHSH, CDR2 LQKENI. V was pared by 2 bases and J by 2 bases, with 9 bases of the junction left unmatched. CDR3 length equals 17 residues. The CDR3 sequence: CASSPTDKTGGPYEQYF. CDR3 nucleotide sequence: TGTGCCAGCTCACCAACCGACAAGACAGGGGGCCCCTACGAGCAGTACTTC.

This clone came up once. The chain employs TRBV19 and TRBJ1-5; D ambiguous. V lost 3 bases, J lost 7 bases, and 13 bases lay in between. The CDR3 has 14 amino acids. The germline CDR1 and CDR2 sequences are LNHDA and SQIVND (reference sequence). The CDR3 DNA follows: TGTGCCAGTAGTATCGGGAGGGTCCGGCAGCCCCAGCATTTT. Translating it yields CASSIGRVRQPQHF.

The chain couples TRBV11-2 to TRBJ2-1, with D tentatively TRBD1 (5 bases). The CDR3 covers 14 residues. Trimming left V 4 bases short and J 4 bases short, with 11 bases between. Per the germline V gene, CDR1 is SGHAT and CDR2 is FQNNGV. The CDR3 sequence: CASSSIQGYNEQFF. The CDR3 DNA sequence: TGTGCCAGCAGCTCAATTCAGGGTTACAATGAGCAGTTCTTC.

The chain joins TRBV5-4 to TRBJ1-1; D unclear. Germline V lookup: CDR1 SGHNT, CDR2 YYREEE (reference sequence). The length of the CDR3 is 15 residues. Trimming took off 0 bases at V and 4 bases at J, with 13 bases between the two ends. The CDR3 region is CASSLGDLLGTEAFF. In DNA, the CDR3 is TGTGCCAGCAGCTTGGGAGATCTCCTTGGCACTGAAGCTTTCTTT.

CDR3 amino acids: CASSQGEGVTEAFF. The CDR3 DNA is TGTGCCAGCAGCCAAGGGGAGGGGGTCACTGAAGCTTTCTTT. The chain combines TRBV3-1 (or the pseudogene TRBV3-2) with TRBJ1-1, with D possibly being TRBD1 (6 bases). Deletions cut 1 base from V and 4 bases from J, with 10 bases between. Germline V lookup: CDR1 LGHDT, CDR2 YNNKEL (reference sequence). This CDR3 has 14 residues.

This clone was seen just once. This chain links TRBV21-1 with TRBJ2-1; the table's D call, TRBD2, has no DNA check behind it. TRBV21-1 is a pseudogene locus. This CDR3 region has 19 residues. The CDR3 region has the DNA TGTGCCAGCAGCACATCTAGCGGGGGGGACCTTAGCTCCTACAATGAGCAGTTCTTC. Its protein is CASSTSSGGDLSSYNEQFF.

CDR3 protein: CAWTVVQGVFSNSPLHF. The CDR3 DNA sequence: TGTGCCTGGACCGTCGTACAGGGGGTATTCTCCAATTCACCCCTCCACTTT. V and J are TRBV30 and TRBJ1-6, with 8 nucleotides matching TRBD1. With 4 bases clipped from V and 7 bases from J, the junction kept 15 bases outside the gene matches. CDR3 length: 17 amino acids. Germline values: CDR1 GTSNPN, CDR2 SVGIG (reference sequence).

The chain employs TRBV12-3 or TRBV12-4 and TRBJ2-7; possible D gene TRBD1, 7 bases. This CDR3 contains 13 residues. Trimming shortened V by 4 bases and J by 5 bases, and 12 bases separated the two germline ends. The CDR3 DNA reads as TGTGCCAGCAGTTCCCAGGGGGGTAACGAGCAGTACTTC. This sequence encodes CASSSQGGNEQYF.

The J gene is TRBJ2-2, the V gene TRBV11-3; D gene uncertain. Trimming took off 5 bases at V and 5 bases at J, with 9 bases between the two ends. Per the germline V gene, CDR1 is SGHNT and CDR2 is YENEEA. CDR3 length equals 13 residues. CDR3 protein: CASSVQVTGELFF. In DNA form, the CDR3 reads TGTGCCAGCAGCGTCCAGGTGACCGGGGAGCTGTTTTTT.

The CDR3 nucleotides are TGTGCCAGCAGCGTGTCACAGGGGGCTGGGGAGCTGTTTTTT. This encodes CASSVSQGAGELFF. The rearrangement joins TRBV9 to TRBJ2-2, with 9 bases that match TRBD1. The CDR3 has 14 amino acids. V was pared by 2 bases and J by 8 bases, with 4 bases of the junction left unmatched. Germline V CDR1 and CDR2: SGDLS, YYNGEE.

This chain connects TRBV29-1 to TRBJ1-1, with 8 bases matching TRBD1. Losses at the gene ends were 3 bases for V and 5 bases for J; bases not matched to a gene: 8. This CDR3 is 14 amino acids long. Germline-derived CDR1 and CDR2 are SQVTM and ANQGSEA. CDR3 sequence (DNA): TGCAGCGTTGACCCCCAGGGGGCAGGAACTGAAGCTTTCTTT. Translating it yields CSVDPQGAGTEAFF.

This clone was seen a few times. V gene TRBV4-3 combines with J gene TRBJ1-2; 9 bases line up with TRBD1. V was clipped by 0 bases and J by 8 bases; unmatched bases: 10. Germline V gene lookup returns CDR1 LGHNA and CDR2 YSLEER. The CDR3 covers 16 residues. CDR3: CASSQDGGTGREGYTF. The CDR3 bases are TGCGCCAGCAGCCAAGATGGCGGGACAGGGCGGGAAGGCTACACCTTC.

J is TRBJ1-1 and V is TRBV18, with D possibly matching TRBD1 (6 bases). The CDR3 is 16 amino acids. V was clipped by 3 bases and J by 0 bases, with 14 bases between them. Germline V gene sequence: CDR1 KGHSH, CDR2 LQKENI. The CDR3 region has the DNA TGTGCCAGCTCACCGTCGGACAGTACCATGAACACTGAAGCTTTCTTT. This translates into CASSPSDSTMNTEAFF.

This clone was observed once. This sequence joins TRBV10-3 and TRBJ2-7; 9 nucleotides match TRBD1. Looked up from germline, CDR1 is ENHRY and CDR2 is SYGVKD. CDR3 size: 14 residues. The junction had 2 bases not matched to a gene; V was cut back by 0 bases and J by 5 bases. CDR3 region: CAISESTGGDEQYF. CDR3 coding DNA: TGTGCCATCAGTGAGTCGACAGGGGGTGACGAGCAGTACTTC.

The V call is TRBV6-2 or TRBV6-3, the J call TRBJ2-3, with 11 nucleotides matching TRBD2. With 2 bases clipped from V and 2 bases from J, the junction kept 3 bases outside the gene matches. This CDR3 is 16 amino acids long. Germline lookup yields CDR1 MNHEY and CDR2 SVGEGT. The CDR3 here is CASSYLAGGTTDTQYF. The CDR3 DNA is TGTGCCAGCAGTTACCTAGCGGGGGGTACCACAGATACGCAGTATTTT.

This sequence joins TRBV7-2 and TRBJ2-5, with TRBD2 identical over 11 bases. With V trimmed by 4 bases and J by 1 base, 2 bases remained unmatched. The CDR3 totals 15 residues. Germline lookup yields CDR1 SGHTA and CDR2 FQGNSA. CDR3 loop: CASSSSGGSQETQYF. For the CDR3, the DNA is TGTGCCAGCAGCTCTAGCGGGGGGTCCCAAGAGACCCAGTACTTC.

The CDR3 is CASSRGQGTNEQYF. The CDR3 coding sequence is TGTGCCAGCAGCAGAGGACAGGGGACCAACGAGCAGTACTTC. V usage is TRBV7-9 and J usage is TRBJ2-7; 9 nucleotides agree with TRBD1. Germline CDR1 reads SEHNR; CDR2 reads FQNEAQ (reference sequence). V shed 5 bases, J shed 5 bases, and the junction held 7 bases outside the gene matches. There are 14 residues in the CDR3.

The sample holds one count of this clone. The genes are TRBV13 and TRBJ2-2; 8 positions agree with TRBD1. J lost 2 bases, V lost 5 bases, and 7 bases had no gene match. The CDR3 contains 16 residues. CDR1 and CDR2 from the germline V gene are PRHDT and FYEKMQ (reference sequence). The CDR3 bases are TGTGCCAGCAGCCGAAAAGACAGGGGTAACACCGGGGAGCTGTTTTTT. Its translation is CASSRKDRGNTGELFF.

The sample holds one count of this clone. The V and J genes are TRBV3-1 (or the pseudogene TRBV3-2) and TRBJ1-1, with unresolved D. V shed 4 bases and J shed 0 bases, with 18 bases lying between them. Germline V gene sequence: CDR1 LGHDT, CDR2 YNNKEL (reference sequence). The CDR3 is made up of 17 amino acids. The CDR3 sequence: CASSPSVAKRVNTEAFF. The CDR3 coding sequence is TGTGCCAGCAGCCCGTCCGTTGCAAAACGGGTGAACACTGAAGCTTTCTTT.

The chain couples TRBV19 to TRBJ2-5; 8 bases line up with TRBD1. Germline CDR1 reads LNHDA; CDR2 reads SQIVND (reference sequence). This CDR3 has 16 amino acids. The trim removed 3 bases at V and 5 bases at J, leaving 11 bases unmatched. This CDR3 is CASSISGQGLGETQYF. Here the CDR3 DNA reads TGTGCCAGTAGTATTTCAGGACAGGGTTTGGGGGAGACCCAGTACTTC.

The chain employs TRBV7-9 and TRBJ1-4; possibly TRBD1 for D (5 bases). CDR1 SEHNR and CDR2 FQNEAQ come from the germline V gene (reference sequence). The V and J ends lost 3 bases and 8 bases respectively, with 10 bases between them. This CDR3 contains 13 residues. DNA for the CDR3: TGTGCCAGCAGCTTCAGGGATCCGGAAAAACTGTTTTTT. The encoded protein is CASSFRDPEKLFF.

For this clone: This same CDR3 is encoded by further DNA sequences in the sample. This sequence joins TRBV3-1 (or the pseudogene TRBV3-2) and TRBJ1-1; D unresolved. There are 14 residues in the CDR3. V shed 1 base and J shed 1 base, with 7 bases lying between them. Germline lookup yields CDR1 LGHDT and CDR2 YNNKEL (reference sequence). The CDR3 DNA sequence: TGTGCCAGCAGCCAAGTGACTGGGAACACTGAAGCTTTCTTT. Protein product: CASSQVTGNTEAFF.

The chain uses TRBV6-5 and TRBJ1-1; no firm D call. Germline values: CDR1 MNHEY, CDR2 SVGAGI. The V gene lost 5 bases and the J gene lost 6 bases, with 10 bases spanning the gap. The CDR3 has 12 residues. This chain's CDR3 is CASSIKRAEAFF. In nucleotides, the CDR3 is TGTGCCAGCAGTATTAAGAGGGCTGAAGCTTTCTTT.